This T cell receptor (beta chain) was recorded in a study of blood T cell repertoires in COVID-19. Study overall: Specimens from acute and convalescent COVID-19 originated in the United States, Italy and Spain. Nucleic acid was either cDNA or gDNA, and it came from T cells, B-cell-depleted T cells, or PBMCs.

In the original processing: Reference gene primer amplification gave nucleated cell count estimates. Method: immunoSEQ multiplex PCR; TCRdb's copy keeps in-frame clones and lacks some. V, J and clone size are those of that table, while D and trimming were read from the DNA. The data show under 250,000 clones, around four fifths seen once. Trimming cost V 0 bases and J 0 bases, with 12 bases left between them. Looked up from germline, CDR1 is LNHNV and CDR2 is YYDKDF (reference sequence). CDR3 size: 17 residues. This TCR was recovered from a woman in her 70s with active or convalescent COVID-19. The sample taken for sequencing was peripheral blood. The rearrangement joins TRBV15 to TRBJ2-1; no clear D gene. As DNA, the CDR3 is TGTGCCACCAGCAGAGACCTCACTATGAGCTCCTACAATGAGCAGTTCTTC. This gives the protein CATSRDLTMSSYNEQFF.